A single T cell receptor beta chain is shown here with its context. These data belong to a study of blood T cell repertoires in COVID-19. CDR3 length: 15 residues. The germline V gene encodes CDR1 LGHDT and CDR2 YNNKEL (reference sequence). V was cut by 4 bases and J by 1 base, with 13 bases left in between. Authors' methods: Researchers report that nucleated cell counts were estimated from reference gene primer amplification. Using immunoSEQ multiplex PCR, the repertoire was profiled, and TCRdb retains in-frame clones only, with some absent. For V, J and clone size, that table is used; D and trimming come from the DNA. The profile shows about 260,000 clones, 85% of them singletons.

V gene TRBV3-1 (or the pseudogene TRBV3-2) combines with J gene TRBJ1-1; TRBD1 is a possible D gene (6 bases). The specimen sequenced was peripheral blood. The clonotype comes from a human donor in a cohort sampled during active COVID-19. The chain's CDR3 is CASSPIYRENTEAFF. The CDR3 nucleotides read TGTGCCAGCAGCCCCATTTACAGGGAGAACACTGAAGCTTTCTTT.